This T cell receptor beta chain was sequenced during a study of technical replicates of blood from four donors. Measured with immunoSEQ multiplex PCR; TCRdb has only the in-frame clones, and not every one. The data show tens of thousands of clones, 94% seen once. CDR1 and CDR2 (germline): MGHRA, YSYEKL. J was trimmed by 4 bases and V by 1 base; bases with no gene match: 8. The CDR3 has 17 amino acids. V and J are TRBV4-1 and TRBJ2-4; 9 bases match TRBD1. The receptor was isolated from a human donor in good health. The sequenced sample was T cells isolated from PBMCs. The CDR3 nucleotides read TGCGCCAGCAGCCAAGGGGGACAGGGACAGCGAAAAAACATTCAGTACTTC. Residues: CASSQGGQGQRKNIQYF.